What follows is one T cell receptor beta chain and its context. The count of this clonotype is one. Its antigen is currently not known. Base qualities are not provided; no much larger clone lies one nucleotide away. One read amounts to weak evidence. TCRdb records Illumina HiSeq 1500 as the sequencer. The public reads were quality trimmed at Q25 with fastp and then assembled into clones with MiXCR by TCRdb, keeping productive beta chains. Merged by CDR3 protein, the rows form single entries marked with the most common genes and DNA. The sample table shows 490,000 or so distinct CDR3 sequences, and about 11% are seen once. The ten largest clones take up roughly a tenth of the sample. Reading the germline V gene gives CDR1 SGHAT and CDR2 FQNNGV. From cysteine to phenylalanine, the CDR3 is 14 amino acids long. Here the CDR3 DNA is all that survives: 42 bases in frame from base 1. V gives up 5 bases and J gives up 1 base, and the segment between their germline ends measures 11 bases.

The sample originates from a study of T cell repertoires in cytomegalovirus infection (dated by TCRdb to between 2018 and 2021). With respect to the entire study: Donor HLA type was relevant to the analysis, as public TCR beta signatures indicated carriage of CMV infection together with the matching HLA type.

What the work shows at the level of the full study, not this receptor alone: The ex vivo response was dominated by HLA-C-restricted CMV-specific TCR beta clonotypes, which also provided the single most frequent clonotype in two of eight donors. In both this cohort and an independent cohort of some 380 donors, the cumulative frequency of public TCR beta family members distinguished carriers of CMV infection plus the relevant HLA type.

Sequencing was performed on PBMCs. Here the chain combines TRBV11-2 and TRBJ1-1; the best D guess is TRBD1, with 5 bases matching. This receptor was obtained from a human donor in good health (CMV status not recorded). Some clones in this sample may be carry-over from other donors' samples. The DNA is TGTGCCAGCAGCCCGACAGCGAGGAACACTGAAGCTTTCTTT. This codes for CASSPTARNTEAFF.